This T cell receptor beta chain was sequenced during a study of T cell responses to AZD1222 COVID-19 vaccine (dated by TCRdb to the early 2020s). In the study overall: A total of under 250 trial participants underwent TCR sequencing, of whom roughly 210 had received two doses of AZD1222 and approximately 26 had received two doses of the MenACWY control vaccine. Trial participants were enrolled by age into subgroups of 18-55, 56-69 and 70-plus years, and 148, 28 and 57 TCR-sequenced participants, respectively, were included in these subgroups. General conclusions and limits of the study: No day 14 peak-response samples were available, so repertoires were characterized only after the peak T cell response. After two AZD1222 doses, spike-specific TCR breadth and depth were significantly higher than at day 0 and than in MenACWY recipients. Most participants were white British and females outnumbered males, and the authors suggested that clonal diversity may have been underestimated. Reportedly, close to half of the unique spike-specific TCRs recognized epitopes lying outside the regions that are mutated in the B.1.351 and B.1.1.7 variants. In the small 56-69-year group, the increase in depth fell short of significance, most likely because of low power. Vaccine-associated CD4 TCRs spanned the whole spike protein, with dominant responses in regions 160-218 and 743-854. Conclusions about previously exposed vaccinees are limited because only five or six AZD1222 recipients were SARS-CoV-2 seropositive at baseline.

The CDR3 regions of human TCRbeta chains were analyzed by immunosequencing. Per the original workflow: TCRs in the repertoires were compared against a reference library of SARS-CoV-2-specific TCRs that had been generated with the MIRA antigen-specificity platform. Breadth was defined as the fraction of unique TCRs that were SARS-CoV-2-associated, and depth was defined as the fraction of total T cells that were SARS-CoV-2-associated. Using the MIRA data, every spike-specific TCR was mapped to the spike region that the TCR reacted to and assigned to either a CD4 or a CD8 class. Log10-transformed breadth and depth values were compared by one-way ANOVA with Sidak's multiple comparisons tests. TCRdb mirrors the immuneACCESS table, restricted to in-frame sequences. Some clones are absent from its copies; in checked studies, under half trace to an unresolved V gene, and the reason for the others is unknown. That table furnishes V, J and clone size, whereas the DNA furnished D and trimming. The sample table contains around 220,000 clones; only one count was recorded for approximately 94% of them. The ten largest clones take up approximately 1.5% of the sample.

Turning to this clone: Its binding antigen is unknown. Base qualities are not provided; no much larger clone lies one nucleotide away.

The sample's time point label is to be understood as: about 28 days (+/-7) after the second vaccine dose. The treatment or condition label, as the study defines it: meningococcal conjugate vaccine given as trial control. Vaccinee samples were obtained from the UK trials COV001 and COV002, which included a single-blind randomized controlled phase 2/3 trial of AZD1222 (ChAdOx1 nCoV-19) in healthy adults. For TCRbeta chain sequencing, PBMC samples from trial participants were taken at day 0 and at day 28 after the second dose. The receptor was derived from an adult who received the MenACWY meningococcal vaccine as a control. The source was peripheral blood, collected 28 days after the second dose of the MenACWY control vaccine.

Here the CDR3 is given as CASSSRLAVRETQYF. The nucleotides read TGTGCCAGTAGCTCTCGACTAGCGGTAAGAGAGACCCAGTACTTC. This chain is built from TRBV19 and TRBJ2-5, with 9 bases aligning to TRBD2. CDR1 LNHDA and CDR2 SQIVND were looked up in the germline V gene (reference sequence). From the cysteine up to the phenylalanine, the CDR3 has a length of 15 residues. Only the CDR3 DNA is retained, 45 bases long and in frame from the first base. V lost 6 bases and J lost 4 bases, and the count of bases not matched to a germline gene is 9. The variable domain in full, with residues beyond the CDR3 obtained from the reference TRBV19 and TRBJ2-5 genes, is DGGITQSPKYLFRKEGQNVTLSCEQNLNHDAMYWYRQDPGQGLRLIYYSQIVNDFQKGDIAEGYSVSREKKESFPLTVTSAQKNPTAFYLCASSSRLAVRETQYFGPGTRLLVL.